Listed below are T cell receptor beta chains from one sample, sequenced in a study of T cells after yellow fever vaccination. TCRdb re-called the 5' RACE reads with MiXCR, one entry per CDR3 protein. The data show about 580,000 distinct CDR3 sequences, 17% seen once. The input for sequencing was PBMCs, taken around 5 days after the first yellow fever vaccination. These receptors were collected from a man aged 18 to 29 who received the YFV17D yellow fever vaccine. The CDR3 runs from the conserved cysteine through the conserved F or W. The D gene is left open where the match is weak. Expanded clones get a size class; other rows say once, few or many, or leave the size out.

j_call	v_call	d_call	clone_size	cdr3_aa	cdr3_nt
TRBJ2-1	TRBV29-1	-	many	CSVELRDNEQFF	TGCAGCGTTGAACTTAGGGACAATGAGCAGTTCTTC
TRBJ1-6	TRBV5-1	-	-	CASSLAEAGTSSPLHF	TGCGCCAGCAGCTTGGCCGAGGCAGGAACAAGCTCACCCCTCCACTTT
TRBJ2-5	TRBV7-9	-	few	CASSLGLTGETQYF	TGTGCCAGCAGCTTAGGACTTACGGGAGAGACCCAGTACTTC
TRBJ2-3	TRBV18	TRBD1	-	CASSLRQGNTDTQYF	TGTGCCAGCTCCCTTCGACAGGGCAACACAGATACGCAGTATTTT
TRBJ2-1	TRBV9	-	-	CASSVVGGTEQFF	TGTGCCAGCAGCGTAGTAGGGGGAACTGAGCAGTTCTTC
TRBJ1-5	TRBV7-2	TRBD1	-	CASSPFGQGSNQPQHF	TGTGCCAGCAGTCCCTTCGGACAGGGCTCCAATCAGCCCCAGCATTTT
TRBJ2-3	TRBV5-1	-	many	CASSFRRFLTDTQYF	TGCGCCAGCAGCTTTCGGCGGTTCCTCACAGATACGCAGTATTTT
TRBJ1-1	TRBV5-1	-	-	CASGDRSRDTEAFF	TGCGCCAGCGGAGATCGGTCGAGGGACACTGAAGCTTTCTTT
TRBJ2-7	TRBV7-9	TRBD1	-	CASSPRDRNYYEQYF	TGTGCCAGCAGCCCTAGGGACAGAAACTATTACGAGCAGTACTTC
TRBJ2-5	TRBV20-1	TRBD1	few	CSASLGAGGLGTQYF	TGCAGTGCTAGCCTAGGGGCAGGGGGCCTGGGGACCCAGTACTTC
TRBJ1-1	TRBV6-5	TRBD1	-	CASSYAQGGSRYTEAFF	TGTGCCAGCAGTTACGCTCAGGGGGGGTCCCGATACACTGAAGCTTTCTTT
TRBJ1-1	TRBV11-2	TRBD1	many	CASTRRGGLPAENTEAFF	TGTGCCAGCACCCGCAGGGGGGGCCTTCCCGCGGAGAACACTGAAGCTTTCTTT
TRBJ2-4	TRBV4-1	TRBD1	-	CASSRTGGRANIQYF	TGCGCCAGCAGCCGGACAGGGGGACGCGCAAACATTCAGTACTTC
TRBJ1-4	TRBV14	-	few	CASSQDRRGPRKLFF	TGTGCCAGCAGCCAAGATAGGCGGGGCCCTCGGAAACTGTTTTTT
TRBJ1-2	TRBV5-5	-	many	CASSLEVTYYYGYTF	TGTGCCAGCAGCTTGGAGGTGACTTACTACTATGGCTACACCTTC
TRBJ1-2	TRBV28	-	few	CASSLLEGLAGYTF	TGTGCCAGCAGTTTATTGGAGGGGTTAGCCGGCTACACCTTC
TRBJ1-2	TRBV19	-	-	CASSIMDGYYGYTF	TGTGCCAGTAGTATCATGGACGGATACTATGGCTACACCTTC
TRBJ1-2	TRBV23-1	-	few	CASSPRDNNYGYTF	TGCGCCAGCAGTCCCCGGGACAATAACTATGGCTACACCTTC
TRBJ1-2	TRBV4-2	TRBD1	few	CASSQAGTGYYGYTF	TGTGCCAGCAGCCAGGCCGGGACAGGCTACTATGGCTACACCTTC
TRBJ2-1	TRBV24-1	TRBD1	-	CATSDSPGQGRNEQFF	TGTGCCACCAGTGATTCTCCGGGACAGGGGAGGAATGAGCAGTTCTTC
TRBJ1-2	TRBV5-4	TRBD1	-	CASSFDRVEENGYTF	TGTGCCAGCAGCTTTGACAGGGTGGAAGAAAATGGCTACACCTTC
TRBJ2-4	TRBV6-6	-	few	CASRALAKNIQYF	TGTGCCAGCCGGGCGTTAGCCAAAAACATTCAGTACTTC